Described below is a single TCR beta chain sequence and its context. This sample was included in a study of blood T cell repertoires in COVID-19. In the study overall: The cDNA or gDNA used as material had been derived from T cells, B-cell-depleted T cells, or PBMCs.

V lost 0 bases and J lost 2, with 8 bases in between. Per the germline V gene, CDR1 is MGHRA and CDR2 is YSYEKL. CDR3 length equals 14 residues. Authors' methods: Reference gene primer amplification gave estimated nucleated cell counts. TCRdb keeps only in-frame clones here, not all; method: immunoSEQ multiplex PCR. The V and J calls and clone size are taken from that table; D and trimming were inferred from the DNA. The repertoire consists of approximately 150,000 clones, with 79% occurring once and the leading ten covering around 8%. This sequence originates from an older woman with COVID-19, enrolled during active disease. This chain links TRBV4-1 with TRBJ2-7; D might be TRBD2 (5 bases). Sequencing used peripheral blood. The CDR3 region is CASSQERETYEQYV. The DNA for the CDR3 is TGCGCCAGCAGCCAAGAGAGGGAGACCTACGAGCAGTACGTC.